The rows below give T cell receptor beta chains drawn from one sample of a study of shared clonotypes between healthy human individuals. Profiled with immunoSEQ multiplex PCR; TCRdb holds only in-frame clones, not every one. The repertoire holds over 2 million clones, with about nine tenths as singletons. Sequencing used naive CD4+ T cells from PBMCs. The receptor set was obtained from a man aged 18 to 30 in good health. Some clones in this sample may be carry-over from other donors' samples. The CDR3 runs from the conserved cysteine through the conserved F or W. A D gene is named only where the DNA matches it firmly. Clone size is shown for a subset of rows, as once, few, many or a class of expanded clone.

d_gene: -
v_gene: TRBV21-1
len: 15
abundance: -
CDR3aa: CASSKVQGAMNGQYF

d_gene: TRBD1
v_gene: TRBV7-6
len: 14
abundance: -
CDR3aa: CASSPTGKRTEAFF

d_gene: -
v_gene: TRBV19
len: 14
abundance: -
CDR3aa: CASSILTGNQPQHF

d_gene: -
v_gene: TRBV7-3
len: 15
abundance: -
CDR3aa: CASSSGTPNTGELFF

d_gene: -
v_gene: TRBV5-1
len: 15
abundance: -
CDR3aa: CASSLVQGSGTEAFF

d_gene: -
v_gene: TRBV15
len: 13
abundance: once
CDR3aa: CAAKTDNTGELFF

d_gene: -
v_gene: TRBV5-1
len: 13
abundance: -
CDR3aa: CASSSTSTDTQYF

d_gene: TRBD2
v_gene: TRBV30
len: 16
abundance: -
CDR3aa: CAWSDGLAGARETQYF

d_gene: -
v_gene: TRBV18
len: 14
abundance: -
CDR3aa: CASSPNDSNQPQHF

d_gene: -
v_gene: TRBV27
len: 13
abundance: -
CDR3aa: CASSFGLNYGYTF

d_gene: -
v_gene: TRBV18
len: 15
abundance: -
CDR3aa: CASSPFAGAGNTIYF

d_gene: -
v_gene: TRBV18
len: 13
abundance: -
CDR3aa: CASSEDGGNTIYF

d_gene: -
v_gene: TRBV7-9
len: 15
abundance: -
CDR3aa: CASSFRTGATDTQYF

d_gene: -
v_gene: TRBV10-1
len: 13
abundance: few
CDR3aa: CASRDSPNTEAFF